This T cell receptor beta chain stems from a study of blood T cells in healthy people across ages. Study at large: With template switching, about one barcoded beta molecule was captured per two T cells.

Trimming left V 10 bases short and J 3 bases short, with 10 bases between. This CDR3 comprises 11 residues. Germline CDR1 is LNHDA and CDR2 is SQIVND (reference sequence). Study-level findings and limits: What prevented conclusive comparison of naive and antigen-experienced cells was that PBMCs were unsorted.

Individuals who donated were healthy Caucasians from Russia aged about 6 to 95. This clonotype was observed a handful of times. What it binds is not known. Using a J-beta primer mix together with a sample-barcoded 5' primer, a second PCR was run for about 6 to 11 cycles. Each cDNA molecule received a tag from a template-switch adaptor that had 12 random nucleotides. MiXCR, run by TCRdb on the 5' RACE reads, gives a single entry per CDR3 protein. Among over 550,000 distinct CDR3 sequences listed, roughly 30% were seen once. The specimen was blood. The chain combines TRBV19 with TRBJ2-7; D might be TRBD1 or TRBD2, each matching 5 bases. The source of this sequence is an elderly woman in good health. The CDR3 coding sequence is TGTGCCACCGGGACCGGCTACGAGCAGTACTTC. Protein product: CATGTGYEQYF.